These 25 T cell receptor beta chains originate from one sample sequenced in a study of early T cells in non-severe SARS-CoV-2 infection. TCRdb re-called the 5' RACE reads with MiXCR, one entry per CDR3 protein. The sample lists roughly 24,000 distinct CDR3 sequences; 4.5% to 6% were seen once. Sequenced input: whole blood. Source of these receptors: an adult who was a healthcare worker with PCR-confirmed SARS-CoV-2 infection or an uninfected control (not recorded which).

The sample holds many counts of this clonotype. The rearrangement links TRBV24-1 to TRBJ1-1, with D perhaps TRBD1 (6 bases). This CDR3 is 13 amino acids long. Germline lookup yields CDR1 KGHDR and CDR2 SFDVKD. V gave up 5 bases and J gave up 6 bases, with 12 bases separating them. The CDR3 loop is CATSAGARAEAFF. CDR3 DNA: TGTGCCACCAGTGCGGGGGCGAGGGCTGAAGCTTTCTTT.

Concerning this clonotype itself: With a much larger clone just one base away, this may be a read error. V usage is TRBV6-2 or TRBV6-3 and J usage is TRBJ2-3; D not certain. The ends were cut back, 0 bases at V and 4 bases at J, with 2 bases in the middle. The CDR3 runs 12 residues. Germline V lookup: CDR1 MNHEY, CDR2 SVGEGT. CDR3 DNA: TGTGCCAGCAGTTACTCCTCAGATACGCAGTATTTT. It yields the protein CASSYSSDTQYF.

The CDR3 loop is CASSSQGGHSTGELFF. CDR3 bases: TGTGCCAGCAGCTCACAGGGGGGACATAGCACCGGGGAGCTGTTTTTT. The V call is TRBV2, the J call TRBJ2-2, with 8 bases matching TRBD1. The CDR3 is 16 residues long. V gave up 6 bases and J gave up 4 bases; unmatched junction bases: 10. In germline, CDR1 is SNHLY, CDR2 FYNNEI.

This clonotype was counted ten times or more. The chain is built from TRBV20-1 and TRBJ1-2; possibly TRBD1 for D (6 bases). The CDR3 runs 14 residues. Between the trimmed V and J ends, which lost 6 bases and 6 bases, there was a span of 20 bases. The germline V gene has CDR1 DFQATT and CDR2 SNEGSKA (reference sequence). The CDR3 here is CSAQKGVEKNGYTF. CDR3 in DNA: TGCAGTGCCCAGAAGGGGGTGGAGAAGAATGGCTACACCTTC.

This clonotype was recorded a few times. The CDR3 sequence: CASSLGEGTQYF. The CDR3 DNA sequence: TGTGCCAGCAGTTTGGGGGAAGGTACGCAGTATTTT. This rearrangement joins TRBV28 to TRBJ2-3, with D perhaps matching TRBD1 or TRBD2 (5 bases each). Germline CDR1 MDHEN, CDR2 SYDVKM. Trimming cost V 3 bases and J 8 bases, with 9 bases left between them. This CDR3 is 12 amino acids long.

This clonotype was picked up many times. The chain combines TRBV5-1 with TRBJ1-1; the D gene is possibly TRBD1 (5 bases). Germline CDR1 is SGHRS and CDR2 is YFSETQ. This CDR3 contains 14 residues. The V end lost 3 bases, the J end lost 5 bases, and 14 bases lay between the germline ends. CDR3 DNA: TGCGCCAGCAGCTCGGAAGGTTCAGGGACTGAAGCTTTCTTT. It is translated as CASSSEGSGTEAFF.

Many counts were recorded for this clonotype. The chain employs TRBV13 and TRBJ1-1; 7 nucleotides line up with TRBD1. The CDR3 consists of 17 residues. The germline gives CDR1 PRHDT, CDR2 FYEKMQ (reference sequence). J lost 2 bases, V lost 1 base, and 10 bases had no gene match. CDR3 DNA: TGTGCCAGCAGCTTAGACCCCCCACACAGGGGCAACACTGAAGCTTTCTTT. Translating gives CASSLDPPHRGNTEAFF.

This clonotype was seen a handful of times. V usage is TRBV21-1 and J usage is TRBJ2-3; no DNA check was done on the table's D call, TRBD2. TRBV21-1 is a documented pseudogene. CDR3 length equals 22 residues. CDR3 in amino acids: CASPGIPKILAGDTPSTDTQYF. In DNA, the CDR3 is TGTGCCAGCCCCGGAATTCCAAAAATACTAGCGGGGGACACCCCTAGCACAGATACGCAGTATTTT.

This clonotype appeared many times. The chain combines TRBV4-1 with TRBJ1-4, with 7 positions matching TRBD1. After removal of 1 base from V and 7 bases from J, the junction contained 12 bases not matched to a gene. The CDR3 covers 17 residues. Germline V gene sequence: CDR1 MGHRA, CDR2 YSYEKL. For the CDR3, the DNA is TGCGCCAGCAGCCAAGCTCTTCCTAGGACAGGAGGTGAAAAACTGTTTTTT. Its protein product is CASSQALPRTGGEKLFF.

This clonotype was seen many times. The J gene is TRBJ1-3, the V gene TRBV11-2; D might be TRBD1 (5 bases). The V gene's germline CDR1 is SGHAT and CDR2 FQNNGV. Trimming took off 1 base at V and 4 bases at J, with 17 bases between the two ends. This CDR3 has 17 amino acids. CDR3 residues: CASSLGSAAGRGNTIYF. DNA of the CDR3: TGTGCCAGCAGCTTAGGTTCCGCGGCAGGGAGGGGAAACACCATATATTTT. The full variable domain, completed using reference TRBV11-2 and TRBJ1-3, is EAGVAQSPRYKIIEKRQSVAFWCNPISGHATLYWYQQILGQGPKLLIQFQNNGVVDDSQLPKDRFSAERLKGVDSTLKIQPAKLEDSAVYLCASSLGSAAGRGNTIYFGEGSWLTVV.

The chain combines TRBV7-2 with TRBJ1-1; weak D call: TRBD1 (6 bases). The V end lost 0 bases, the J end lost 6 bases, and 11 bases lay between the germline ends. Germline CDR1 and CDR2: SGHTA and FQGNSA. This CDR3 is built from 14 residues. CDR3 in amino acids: CASSLAGRGAEAFF. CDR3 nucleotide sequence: TGTGCCAGCAGCTTAGCAGGCAGGGGCGCTGAAGCTTTCTTT.

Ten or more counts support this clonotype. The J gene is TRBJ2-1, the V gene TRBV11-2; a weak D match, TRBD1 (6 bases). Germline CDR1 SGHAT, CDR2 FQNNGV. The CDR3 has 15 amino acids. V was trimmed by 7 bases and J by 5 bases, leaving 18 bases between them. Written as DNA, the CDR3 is TGTGCCAGCACCTCGAGGGGGAAGTTCGACAATGAGCAGTTCTTC. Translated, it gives CASTSRGKFDNEQFF.

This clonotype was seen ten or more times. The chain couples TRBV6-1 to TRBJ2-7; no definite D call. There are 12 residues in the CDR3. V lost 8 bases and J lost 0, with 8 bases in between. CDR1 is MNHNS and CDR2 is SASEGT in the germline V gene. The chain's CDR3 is CASGHNSYEQYF. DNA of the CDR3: TGTGCCAGCGGCCACAACTCCTACGAGCAGTACTTC.

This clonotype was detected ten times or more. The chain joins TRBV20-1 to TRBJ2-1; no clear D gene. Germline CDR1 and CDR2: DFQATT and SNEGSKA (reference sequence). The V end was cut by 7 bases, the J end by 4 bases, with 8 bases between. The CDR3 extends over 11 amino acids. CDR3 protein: CSVGFYNEQFF. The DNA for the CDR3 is TGCAGTGTCGGGTTTTACAATGAGCAGTTCTTC.

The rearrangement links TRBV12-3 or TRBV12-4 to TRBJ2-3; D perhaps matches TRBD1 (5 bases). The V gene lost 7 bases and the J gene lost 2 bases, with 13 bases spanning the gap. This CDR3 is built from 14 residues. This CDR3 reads CASTLGASTDTQYF. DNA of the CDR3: TGTGCCAGCACCCTTGGGGCCTCCACAGATACGCAGTATTTT.

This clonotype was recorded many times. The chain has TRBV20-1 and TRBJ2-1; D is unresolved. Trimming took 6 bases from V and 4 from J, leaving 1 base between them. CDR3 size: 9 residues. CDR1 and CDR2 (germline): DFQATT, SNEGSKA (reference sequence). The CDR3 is CSAYNEQFF. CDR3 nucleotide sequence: TGCAGTGCGTACAATGAGCAGTTCTTC.

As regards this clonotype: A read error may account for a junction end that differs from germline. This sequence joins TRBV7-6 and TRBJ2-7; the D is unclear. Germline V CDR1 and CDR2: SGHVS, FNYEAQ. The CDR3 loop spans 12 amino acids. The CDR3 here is CASSLFAGSVNF. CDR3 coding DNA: TGTGCCAGCAGCTTATTCGCAGGCTCAGTCAACTTC.

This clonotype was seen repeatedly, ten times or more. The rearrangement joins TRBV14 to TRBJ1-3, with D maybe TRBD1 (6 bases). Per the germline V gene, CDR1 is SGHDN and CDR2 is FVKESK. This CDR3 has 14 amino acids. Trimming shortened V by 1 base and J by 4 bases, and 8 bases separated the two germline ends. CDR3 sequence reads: CASSQGTAGNTIYF. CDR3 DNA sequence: TGTGCCAGCAGCCAAGGGACAGCCGGAAACACCATATATTTT.

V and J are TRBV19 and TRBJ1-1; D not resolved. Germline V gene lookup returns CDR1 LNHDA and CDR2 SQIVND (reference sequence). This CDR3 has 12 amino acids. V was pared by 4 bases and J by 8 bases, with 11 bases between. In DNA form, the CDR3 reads TGTGCCAGTAGTAGGAACCTGGGAGAAGCTTTCTTT. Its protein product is CASSRNLGEAFF.

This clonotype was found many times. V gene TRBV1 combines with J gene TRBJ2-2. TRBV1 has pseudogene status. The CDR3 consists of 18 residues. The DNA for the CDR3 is TGCACCAGCAGCCAAGATCATAGACGGCTTCGAGGCACCGGGGAGCTGTTTTTT. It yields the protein CTSSQDHRRLRGTGELFF.

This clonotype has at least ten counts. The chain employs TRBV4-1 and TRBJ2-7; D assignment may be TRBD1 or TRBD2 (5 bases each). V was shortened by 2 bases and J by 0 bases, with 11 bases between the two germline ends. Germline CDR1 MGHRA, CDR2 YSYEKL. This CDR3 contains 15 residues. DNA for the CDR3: TGCGCCAGCAGCCAACCGGGACGCAACTCCTACGAGCAGTACTTC. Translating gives CASSQPGRNSYEQYF.

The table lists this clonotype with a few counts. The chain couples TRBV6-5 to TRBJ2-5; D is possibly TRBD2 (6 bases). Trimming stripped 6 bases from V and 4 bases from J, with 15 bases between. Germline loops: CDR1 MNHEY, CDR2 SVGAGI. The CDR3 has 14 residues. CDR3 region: CASSPTWGVETQYF. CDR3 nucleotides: TGTGCCAGCAGCCCGACCTGGGGGGTAGAGACCCAGTACTTC.

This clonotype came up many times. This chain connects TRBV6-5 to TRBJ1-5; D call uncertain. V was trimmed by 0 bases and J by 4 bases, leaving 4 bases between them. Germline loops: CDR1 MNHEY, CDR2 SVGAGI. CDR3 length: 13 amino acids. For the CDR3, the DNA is TGTGCCAGCAGTTACTCGGTTAATCAGCCCCAGCATTTT. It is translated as CASSYSVNQPQHF.

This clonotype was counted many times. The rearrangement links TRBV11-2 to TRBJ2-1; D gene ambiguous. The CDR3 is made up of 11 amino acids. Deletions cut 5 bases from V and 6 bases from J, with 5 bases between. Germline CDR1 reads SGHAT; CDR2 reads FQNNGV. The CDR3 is CASSLGNEQFF. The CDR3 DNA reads TGTGCCAGCAGCCTCGGCAATGAGCAGTTCTTC.

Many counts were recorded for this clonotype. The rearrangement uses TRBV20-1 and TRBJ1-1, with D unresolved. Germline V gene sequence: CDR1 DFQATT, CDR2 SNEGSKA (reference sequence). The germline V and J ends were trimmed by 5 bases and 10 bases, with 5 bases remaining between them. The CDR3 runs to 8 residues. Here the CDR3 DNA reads TGCAGTGCTGGGCGAGCTTTCTTT. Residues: CSAGRAFF.